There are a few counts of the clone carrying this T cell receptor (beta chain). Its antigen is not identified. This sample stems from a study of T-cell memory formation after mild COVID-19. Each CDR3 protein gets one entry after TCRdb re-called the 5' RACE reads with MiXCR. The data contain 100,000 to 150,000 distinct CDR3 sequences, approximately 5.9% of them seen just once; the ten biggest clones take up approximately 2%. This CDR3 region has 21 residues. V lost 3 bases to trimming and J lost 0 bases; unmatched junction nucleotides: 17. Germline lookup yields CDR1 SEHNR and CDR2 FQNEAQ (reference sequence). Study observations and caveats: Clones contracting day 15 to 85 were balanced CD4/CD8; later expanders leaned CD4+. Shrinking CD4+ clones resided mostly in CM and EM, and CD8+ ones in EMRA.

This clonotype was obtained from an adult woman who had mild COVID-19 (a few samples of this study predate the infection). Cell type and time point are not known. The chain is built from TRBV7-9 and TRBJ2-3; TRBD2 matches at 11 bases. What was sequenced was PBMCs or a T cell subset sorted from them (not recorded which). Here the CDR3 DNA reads TGTGCCAGCAGCTTCGCCTTGGGTGGCCTAGCGGGGGGCCCGAGCACAGATACGCAGTATTTT. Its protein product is CASSFALGGLAGGPSTDTQYF.